This is a list of T cell receptor beta chains from one sample in a study of blood T cell repertoires in COVID-19. Profiling relied on immunoSEQ multiplex PCR, and the TCRdb table lists in-frame clones only, not all of them. The sample shows some 120,000 clones, roughly 86% of them seen only once. Material: peripheral blood. These TCRs come from a middle-aged man with acute or convalescent COVID-19. Each CDR3 is given with its conserved first and last residue. The order of the fields is V gene, J gene, clone size, D gene, CDR3 protein, CDR3 DNA. D genes are given only for firm matches. Clone size is not always given. Where it is, it says once, few, many or a class for expanded clones.

V: TRBV20-1; J: TRBJ1-2; size: NA; D: NA; CDR3: CSASSGDLGYTF; DNA: TGCAGTGCTAGTTCCGGGGATCTGGGCTACACCTTC
V: TRBV9; J: TRBJ2-7; size: NA; D: TRBD2; CDR3: CASSAGGPRGEQYF; DNA: TGTGCCAGCAGTGCGGGAGGGCCACGGGGCGAGCAGTACTTC
V: TRBV4-1; J: TRBJ1-5; size: NA; D: TRBD1; CDR3: CASSQLGQGIQPQHF; DNA: TGCGCCAGCAGCCAACTAGGACAGGGCATACAGCCCCAGCATTTT
V: TRBV30; J: TRBJ2-5; size: NA; D: NA; CDR3: CAWSGGGGQETQYF; DNA: TGTGCCTGGAGCGGGGGTGGCGGTCAAGAGACCCAGTACTTC
V: TRBV18; J: TRBJ2-3; size: once; D: NA; CDR3: CASSQHRDSTDTQYF; DNA: TGTGCCAGCTCACAACACAGGGATAGCACAGATACGCAGTATTTT
V: TRBV3-1/TRBV3-2; J: TRBJ2-1; size: NA; D: NA; CDR3: CASRHWGDNEQFF; DNA: TGTGCCAGCCGGCACTGGGGGGACAATGAGCAGTTCTTC
V: TRBV7-9; J: TRBJ2-7; size: NA; D: NA; CDR3: CASSLGRDWHYEQYF; DNA: TGTGCCAGCAGCTTAGGGAGGGACTGGCACTACGAGCAGTACTTC
V: TRBV12-3/TRBV12-4; J: TRBJ1-1; size: NA; D: NA; CDR3: CASRTGQNTEAFF; DNA: TGTGCCAGCAGAACGGGACAGAACACTGAAGCTTTCTTT
V: TRBV6-1; J: TRBJ1-4; size: NA; D: TRBD1; CDR3: CASSENRRQGLNEKLFF; DNA: TGTGCCAGCAGTGAAAATAGGAGACAGGGGCTTAATGAAAAACTGTTTTTT
V: TRBV6-6; J: TRBJ1-4; size: once; D: NA; CDR3: CAGGGTEKLFF; DNA: TGTGCCGGTGGAGGTACCGAAAAACTGTTTTTT
V: TRBV19; J: TRBJ2-4; size: NA; D: TRBD2; CDR3: CASSQRTSGEQYF; DNA: TGTGCCAGTAGTCAACGGACTAGCGGGGAACAGTACTTC
V: TRBV2; J: TRBJ2-3; size: NA; D: NA; CDR3: CASSEAWGRGTDTQYF; DNA: TGTGCCAGCAGTGAAGCTTGGGGCCGAGGCACAGATACGCAGTATTTT
V: TRBV6-1; J: TRBJ1-3; size: NA; D: NA; CDR3: CASSGRALIGGNTIYF; DNA: TGTGCCAGCAGTGGGCGGGCCTTAATCGGTGGAAACACCATATATTTT
V: TRBV7-6; J: TRBJ2-5; size: NA; D: NA; CDR3: CASTRGPQETQYF; DNA: TGTGCCAGCACCAGGGGACCTCAAGAGACCCAGTACTTC
V: TRBV19; J: TRBJ2-1; size: NA; D: TRBD1; CDR3: CASSGTVNNEQFF; DNA: TGTGCCAGTAGTGGGACAGTAAACAATGAGCAGTTCTTC
V: TRBV9; J: TRBJ2-5; size: NA; D: NA; CDR3: CASSVAHRGGNQETQYF; DNA: TGTGCCAGCAGCGTAGCCCACAGGGGGGGAAACCAAGAGACCCAGTACTTC
V: TRBV2; J: TRBJ1-4; size: NA; D: TRBD1; CDR3: CASTRDRDEKLFF; DNA: TGTGCCAGCACCCGGGACAGAGACGAAAAACTGTTTTTT
V: TRBV2; J: TRBJ2-5; size: NA; D: NA; CDR3: CASRDRAPGGQYF; DNA: TGTGCCAGCAGGGACCGGGCCCCTGGAGGCCAGTACTTC
V: TRBV7-9; J: TRBJ2-3; size: NA; D: TRBD2; CDR3: CASSALAGGPLDTQYF; DNA: TGTGCCAGCAGCGCCCTAGCGGGAGGGCCGTTGGATACGCAGTATTTT
V: TRBV10-3; J: TRBJ1-2; size: NA; D: NA; CDR3: CAISESKGGDGYTF; DNA: TGTGCCATCAGTGAATCAAAGGGGGGGGATGGCTACACCTTC
V: TRBV28; J: TRBJ1-2; size: NA; D: TRBD1; CDR3: CASSVNTGGGSYTF; DNA: TGTGCCAGCAGCGTTAATACAGGGGGCGGAAGCTACACCTTC
V: TRBV6-5; J: TRBJ2-1; size: NA; D: TRBD2; CDR3: CANTLAGLDNEQFF; DNA: TGTGCCAACACTTTAGCGGGGCTCGACAATGAGCAGTTCTTC
V: TRBV19; J: TRBJ2-2; size: NA; D: NA; CDR3: CANTGVLAPNTGELFF; DNA: TGTGCCAACACGGGTGTGTTGGCACCGAACACCGGGGAGCTGTTTTTT
V: TRBV5-1; J: TRBJ2-2; size: NA; D: NA; CDR3: CASSFSGELFF; DNA: TGCGCCAGCAGCTTTTCGGGGGAGCTGTTTTTT
V: TRBV7-6; J: TRBJ1-5; size: NA; D: NA; CDR3: CASSFVQGEISNQPQHF; DNA: TGTGCCAGCAGCTTCGTACAGGGAGAGATTAGCAATCAGCCCCAGCATTTT
V: TRBV7-9; J: TRBJ1-2; size: NA; D: NA; CDR3: CASSLAGSAGSYGYTF; DNA: TGTGCCAGCAGCTTAGCCGGATCTGCAGGCAGCTATGGCTACACCTTC
V: TRBV7-3; J: TRBJ2-5; size: many; D: NA; CDR3: CASSPRGPQETQYF; DNA: TGTGCCAGCAGCCCCAGGGGCCCTCAAGAGACCCAGTACTTC
V: TRBV30; J: TRBJ1-2; size: once; D: NA; CDR3: CAWAAGVGIDYTF; DNA: TGTGCCTGGGCGGCAGGGGTGGGTATTGACTACACCTTC
V: TRBV5-1; J: TRBJ1-6; size: NA; D: NA; CDR3: CASSRGGSPLHF; DNA: TGCGCCAGCAGCAGGGGGGGATCACCCCTCCACTTT
V: TRBV6-5; J: TRBJ1-3; size: NA; D: NA; CDR3: CASSQRSGNTIYF; DNA: TGTGCCAGCAGTCAGAGGTCTGGAAACACCATATATTTT
V: TRBV7-9; J: TRBJ2-1; size: NA; D: NA; CDR3: CASSLARGGVSSNEQFF; DNA: TGTGCCAGCAGCTTAGCGCGGGGAGGTGTGTCAAGCAATGAGCAGTTCTTC
V: TRBV6-5; J: TRBJ2-2; size: NA; D: NA; CDR3: CASSQGSGELFF; DNA: TGTGCCAGCAGTCAGGGGTCGGGGGAGCTGTTTTTT
V: TRBV9; J: TRBJ2-1; size: NA; D: TRBD1; CDR3: CASSVDPGQGVRNEQFF; DNA: TGTGCCAGCAGCGTAGATCCGGGACAGGGGGTACGCAATGAGCAGTTCTTC
V: TRBV6-5; J: TRBJ1-1; size: NA; D: NA; CDR3: CASSFRDFDTEAFF; DNA: TGTGCCAGCAGTTTCCGGGATTTTGACACTGAAGCTTTCTTT
V: TRBV7-2; J: TRBJ2-7; size: once; D: NA; CDR3: CASSFEAGRLHEQYF; DNA: TGTGCCAGCAGCTTTGAGGCGGGGAGACTCCACGAGCAGTACTTC
V: TRBV6-4; J: TRBJ1-1; size: NA; D: TRBD1; CDR3: CASSLGQGTEAFF; DNA: TGTGCCAGCAGTCTTGGACAGGGGACTGAAGCTTTCTTT
V: TRBV19; J: TRBJ1-1; size: NA; D: TRBD1; CDR3: CATETGRWTEAFF; DNA: TGTGCCACCGAGACAGGGCGGTGGACTGAAGCTTTCTTT
V: TRBV5-1; J: TRBJ1-2; size: NA; D: TRBD1; CDR3: CASSLTGGNYGYTF; DNA: TGCGCCAGCAGCTTGACAGGGGGAAACTATGGCTACACCTTC
V: TRBV9; J: TRBJ1-2; size: once; D: TRBD1; CDR3: CASRGVGQYGYTF; DNA: TGTGCCAGCAGGGGAGTGGGACAGTATGGCTACACCTTC
V: TRBV6-5; J: TRBJ2-7; size: NA; D: NA; CDR3: CASSYADRGYEQYF; DNA: TGTGCCAGCAGTTACGCTGACCGAGGCTACGAGCAGTACTTC
V: TRBV29-1; J: TRBJ2-5; size: once; D: TRBD1; CDR3: CSVDGSTGGWKTQYF; DNA: TGCAGCGTTGATGGGTCGACAGGGGGCTGGAAGACCCAGTACTTC
V: TRBV29-1; J: TRBJ1-4; size: NA; D: TRBD1; CDR3: CSVGQGAEKLFF; DNA: TGCAGCGTTGGACAGGGGGCCGAAAAACTGTTTTTT
V: TRBV6-5; J: TRBJ1-3; size: few; D: NA; CDR3: CASSEGRGNTIYF; DNA: TGTGCCAGCTCGGAGGGCAGGGGAAACACCATATATTTT
V: TRBV6-5; J: TRBJ1-5; size: NA; D: NA; CDR3: CASSLRTEGNQPQHF; DNA: TGTGCCAGCAGTTTGAGGACAGAGGGCAATCAGCCCCAGCATTTT
V: TRBV29-1; J: TRBJ2-3; size: NA; D: NA; CDR3: CSVDVTGLADTQYF; DNA: TGCAGCGTTGACGTAACGGGGTTGGCAGATACGCAGTATTTT
V: TRBV4-1; J: TRBJ1-1; size: NA; D: TRBD1; CDR3: CASSQVTGQMNTEAFF; DNA: TGCGCCAGCAGCCAAGTGACAGGGCAAATGAACACTGAAGCTTTCTTT
V: TRBV1; J: TRBJ2-3; size: NA; D: NA; CDR3: CTSSQARTSGRACPGPDTQYF; DNA: TGCACCAGCAGCCAAGCGAGGACTAGCGGGAGGGCCTGCCCAGGCCCAGATACGCAGTATTTT
V: TRBV5-1; J: TRBJ1-1; size: NA; D: TRBD1; CDR3: CASSSGQGNTEAFF; DNA: TGCGCCAGCAGCTCGGGACAGGGGAACACTGAAGCTTTCTTT
V: TRBV9; J: TRBJ1-4; size: NA; D: NA; CDR3: CASSVGFGGANEKLFF; DNA: TGTGCCAGCAGCGTAGGGTTCGGGGGGGCTAATGAAAAACTGTTTTTT
V: TRBV18; J: TRBJ2-7; size: NA; D: NA; CDR3: CASTIGQPPYEQYF; DNA: TGTGCCAGCACCATTGGACAGCCTCCCTACGAGCAGTACTTC
V: TRBV7-8; J: TRBJ2-3; size: NA; D: NA; CDR3: CASSLKLMQGTQYF; DNA: TGTGCCAGCAGCTTAAAGTTAATGCAGGGTACGCAGTATTTT
V: TRBV6-2/TRBV6-3; J: TRBJ2-7; size: NA; D: TRBD2; CDR3: CASSYSAGGEQYF; DNA: TGTGCCAGCAGTTACTCAGCGGGGGGGGAGCAGTACTTC